The rows below give T cell receptor beta chains drawn from one sample of a study of T-cell reconstitution after alpha-beta-depleted transplantation in children. TCRdb itself ran the PCR reads through MiXCR, one entry per CDR3 protein. The sample shows 600,000 to 800,000 distinct CDR3 sequences, 13% of them seen only once. Sequenced here: PBMCs, sampled before TCRalphabeta/CD19-depleted stem cell transplant. These receptors originate from a girl aged 2 to 9 with congenital amegakaryocytic thrombocytopenia, due to receive a stem cell transplant. CDR3s include the opening cysteine and the closing phenylalanine or tryptophan. Clone size is stated in some rows and not others, as once, few, many or a class when expanded.

j_gene | abundance | v_gene | CDR3aa
TRBJ2-7 | many | TRBV20-1 | CSARVPYGGRSTSYEQYF
TRBJ2-2 | many | TRBV12-3/TRBV12-4 | CASSKGTANTGELFF
TRBJ2-1 | many | TRBV27 | CASSIESSYNEQFF
TRBJ2-1 | few | TRBV25-1 | CASSDPFDRGPYNEQFF
TRBJ1-4 | . | TRBV5-1 | CASSLGQGAHEKLFF
TRBJ1-3 | many | TRBV12-3/TRBV12-4 | CASSFGGNTIYF
TRBJ2-3 | . | TRBV7-9 | CASSERRGTDTQYF
TRBJ1-2 | few | TRBV5-1 | CASSNRDSKGWDYGYTF
TRBJ2-1 | many | TRBV20-1 | CSARVLGLAGAGDEQFF
TRBJ1-4 | . | TRBV20-1 | CSARVSDRLGKLFF
TRBJ2-4 | once | TRBV4-1 | CASSQGAKNIQYF
TRBJ2-1 | . | TRBV4-1 | CASSQEGTGDIGDEQFF
TRBJ2-5 | . | TRBV5-1 | CATGSAAGETQYF
TRBJ2-2 | . | TRBV29-1 | CSVEPSDRGSVGELFF
TRBJ2-3 | . | TRBV13 | CASSWTSGREISTDTQYF
TRBJ1-2 | many | TRBV4-1 | CASTQPGGSYGYTF
TRBJ2-1 | . | TRBV10-3 | CAISGQTSGSLDEQFF
TRBJ1-1 | . | TRBV18 | CASSPAPRDTEAFF
TRBJ2-1 | many | TRBV3-1 | CASSPLYSYNEQFF
TRBJ2-3 | . | TRBV7-2 | CASSGKAGPSTDTQYF
TRBJ1-4 | many | TRBV20-1 | CSASPGWEKLFF
TRBJ2-7 | few | TRBV5-1 | CASSWALGSGYEQYF
TRBJ2-1 | . | TRBV5-1 | CASSLGDYSYNEQFF
TRBJ2-1 | few | TRBV7-8 | CASQTTSLAYNEQFF
TRBJ2-2 | few | TRBV5-4 | CASSNSENTGELFF
TRBJ1-2 | few | TRBV5-6 | CASARDYGYTF
TRBJ2-3 | . | TRBV5-1 | CASSSPLAGAADTQYF
TRBJ2-2 | many | TRBV5-1 | CASSWGQGAYGELFF
TRBJ2-5 | many | TRBV6-1 | CASSALSGSVQETQYF
TRBJ2-7 | few | TRBV6-1 | CASRRVAVGTYEQYF
TRBJ2-7 | few | TRBV5-1 | CASSYSGTGGREQYF
TRBJ2-3 | many | TRBV29-1 | CSVDDGAPNTDTQYF
TRBJ2-2 | few | TRBV5-6 | CASRWGLAGVGNTGELFF
TRBJ2-1 | . | TRBV7-3 | CASSRDGGEQFF
TRBJ2-1 | few | TRBV12-3/TRBV12-4 | CASSKGLREGYVSSYNEQFF
TRBJ2-5 | . | TRBV12-3/TRBV12-4 | CASSLVFTTQYF
TRBJ1-1 | many | TRBV5-1 | CASSPPESLNTEAFF
TRBJ1-5 | many | TRBV7-9 | CASSLSGQGLVQPQHF
TRBJ1-3 | . | TRBV6-5 | CASSYPPGQGFGNTIYF
TRBJ2-3 | few | TRBV30 | CAGKRELVTDTQYF
TRBJ2-2 | few | TRBV20-1 | CSASGDLRTGELFF
TRBJ1-1 | few | TRBV3-1 | CASSTGQGPLF
TRBJ2-1 | many | TRBV20-1 | CSASTPEPTSGAYNEQFF
TRBJ2-5 | few | TRBV29-1 | CSALSSGETQYF
TRBJ1-1 | . | TRBV7-2 | CASSFNRDGTEAFF
TRBJ2-7 | . | TRBV5-1 | CASSLAAGAAYEQYF
TRBJ2-7 | few | TRBV6-5 | CASSYYYPGTGASYEQYF